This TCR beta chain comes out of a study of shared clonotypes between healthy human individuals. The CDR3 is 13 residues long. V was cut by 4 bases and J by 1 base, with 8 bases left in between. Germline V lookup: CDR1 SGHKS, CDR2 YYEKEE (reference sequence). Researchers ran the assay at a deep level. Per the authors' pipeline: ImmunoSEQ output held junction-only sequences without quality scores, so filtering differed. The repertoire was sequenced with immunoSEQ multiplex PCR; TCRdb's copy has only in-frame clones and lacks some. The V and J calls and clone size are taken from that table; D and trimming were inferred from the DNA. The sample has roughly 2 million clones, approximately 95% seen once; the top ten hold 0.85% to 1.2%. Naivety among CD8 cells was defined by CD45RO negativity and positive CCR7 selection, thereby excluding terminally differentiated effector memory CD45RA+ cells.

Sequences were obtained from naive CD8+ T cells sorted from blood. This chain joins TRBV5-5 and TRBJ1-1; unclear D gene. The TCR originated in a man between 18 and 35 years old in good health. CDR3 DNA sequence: TGTGCCAGCAGCCTCGAATGGAACACTGAAGCTTTCTTT. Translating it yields CASSLEWNTEAFF.